A single sample is the source of the 27 T cell receptor beta chains below, sequenced in a study of blood T cell repertoires in COVID-19. TCRdb's table, derived via immunoSEQ multiplex PCR, lists solely in-frame clones and lacks some. The repertoire includes more than 200,000 clones, 75% to 95% of them detected once, and about 1.9% sits in the top ten. The sample was PBMCs or T cells enriched from blood (not recorded which). Receptors were obtained from a woman aged 18-30 years who had recovered from COVID-19.

The rearrangement joins TRBV4-1 to TRBJ1-5, with D perhaps matching TRBD1 (6 bases). CDR3 length: 15 residues. CDR1 and CDR2 (germline): MGHRA, YSYEKL. Trimming stripped 6 bases from V and 6 bases from J, with 18 bases between. This CDR3 is CASSLRAGAAQPQHF. In nucleotides, the CDR3 is TGCGCCAGCAGTCTTAGGGCAGGGGCAGCTCAGCCCCAGCATTTT.

The chain uses TRBV4-1 and TRBJ2-7, with 8 bases that match TRBD1. Germline assignment: CDR1 MGHRA and CDR2 YSYEKL. The CDR3 extends over 13 amino acids. With 0 bases clipped from V and 12 bases from J, the junction kept 7 bases outside the gene matches. The CDR3 loop is CASSQENRDRRYF. CDR3 nucleotide sequence: TGCGCCAGCAGCCAAGAGAACCGGGACAGGCGGTACTTC.

J is TRBJ1-2 and V is TRBV20-1, with D unclear. The CDR3 consists of 11 residues. Germline CDR1 and CDR2: DFQATT and SNEGSKA (reference sequence). V was clipped by 5 bases and J by 4 bases, with 8 bases between them. CDR3 coding DNA: TGCAGTGCTGGAGGTCTCTATGGCTACACCTTC. Encoded protein: CSAGGLYGYTF.

The chain recombines TRBV6-6 with TRBJ1-6, with 8 nucleotides matching TRBD1. The CDR3 has 14 residues. The germline V gene encodes CDR1 MNHNY and CDR2 SVGAGI (reference sequence). With 2 bases clipped from V and 10 bases from J, the junction kept 4 bases outside the gene matches. This chain's CDR3 is CASSYAGGRSPLHF. The CDR3 DNA reads TGTGCCAGCAGTTACGCAGGGGGCCGATCACCCCTCCACTTT.

As to this clone: Other DNA sequences in this specimen translate into the identical CDR3. The chain joins TRBV9 to TRBJ1-1; TRBD1 agrees at 7 bases. The CDR3 spans 15 residues. The trim removed 4 bases at V and 1 base at J, leaving 7 bases unmatched. In germline, CDR1 is SGDLS, CDR2 YYNGEE. The CDR3 DNA reads as TGTGCCAGCAGCCCACCCAGGGGGGAGAACACTGAAGCTTTCTTT. It translates to CASSPPRGENTEAFF.

CDR3 nucleotides: TGTGCCAGCAGCTTGGATGGTGGGACAACCGACACTGAAGCTTTCTTT. This gives the protein CASSLDGGTTDTEAFF. This rearrangement joins TRBV5-6 to TRBJ1-1; D may be TRBD1 (6 bases). The CDR3 runs to 16 residues. CDR1 SGHDT and CDR2 YYEEEE come from the germline V gene. The V end lost 0 bases, the J end lost 3 bases, and 15 bases lay between the germline ends.

The sample holds one count of this clone. This chain connects TRBV7-9 to TRBJ1-6; D is unresolved. The CDR3 loop spans 15 amino acids. Per germline, CDR1 SEHNR and CDR2 FQNEAQ (reference sequence). The V gene lost 3 bases and the J gene lost 0 bases, with 6 bases spanning the gap. CDR3 residues: CASSLVSSYNSPLHF. CDR3 nucleotide sequence: TGTGCCAGCAGCTTGGTGAGCTCCTATAATTCACCCCTCCACTTT.

The chain uses TRBV3-1 (or the pseudogene TRBV3-2) and TRBJ2-3, with D possibly being TRBD1 (5 bases). The CDR3 has 16 amino acids. Per germline, CDR1 LGHDT and CDR2 YNNKEL (reference sequence). Trimming took off 2 bases at V and 0 bases at J, with 12 bases between the two ends. The DNA for the CDR3 is TGTGCCAGCAGCCAAACGACAGTATTTAGCACAGATACGCAGTATTTT. Protein product: CASSQTTVFSTDTQYF.

Concerning this clone: The same CDR3 also results from other DNA sequences found in this sample. The CDR3 DNA follows: TGTGCCAGCAGCCGAGACAGGGGGGACTATGGCTACACCTTC. Its translation is CASSRDRGDYGYTF. The chain is built from TRBV3-1 (or the pseudogene TRBV3-2) and TRBJ1-2; 9 bases map to TRBD1. With V trimmed by 4 bases and J by 3 bases, 3 bases remained unmatched. The CDR3 runs 14 residues. CDR1 and CDR2 from the germline V gene are LGHDT and YNNKEL (reference sequence).

J is TRBJ1-5 and V is TRBV5-6, with TRBD1 as a possible D gene (6 bases). This CDR3 is built from 12 residues. The ends were cut back, 3 bases at V and 11 bases at J, with 12 bases in the middle. CDR1 is SGHDT, CDR2 YYEEEE, per germline. DNA for the CDR3: TGTGCCAGCAGCTACGGGAGGGGGGCCCAGCATTTT. Protein product: CASSYGRGAQHF.

V is TRBV19 and J is TRBJ2-1; 10 bases fit TRBD2. Looked up from germline, CDR1 is LNHDA and CDR2 is SQIVND (reference sequence). The CDR3 is 14 amino acids. Trimming took 8 bases from V and 2 from J; bases not matched to a gene: 3. The CDR3 bases are TGTGCCAGTCATAGCGGGGGGACCTACAATGAGCAGTTCTTC. This translates into CASHSGGTYNEQFF.

The rearrangement joins TRBV9 to TRBJ2-1; TRBD2 matches at 9 bases. Germline V lookup: CDR1 SGDLS, CDR2 YYNGEE. This CDR3 has 17 residues. J gave up 4 bases and V 0 bases, and 8 bases lay outside the gene matches. CDR3 in DNA: TGTGCCAGCAGCGTAGGTCTGGGACTAGCCGATTACAATGAGCAGTTCTTC. Protein sequence: CASSVGLGLADYNEQFF.

The chain is built from TRBV7-9 and TRBJ1-1; D possibly corresponds to TRBD1 (5 bases). Trimming stripped 5 bases from V and 1 base from J, with 8 bases between. The CDR3 loop spans 13 amino acids. Germline loops: CDR1 SEHNR, CDR2 FQNEAQ (reference sequence). The CDR3 loop is CASSPGGNTEAFF. For the CDR3, the DNA is TGTGCCAGCAGCCCGGGGGGGAACACTGAAGCTTTCTTT.

V gene TRBV6-5 combines with J gene TRBJ1-2, with D uncertain. Germline values: CDR1 MNHEY, CDR2 SVGAGI. The CDR3 runs to 13 residues. The germline V and J ends were trimmed by 8 bases and 2 bases, with 12 bases remaining between them. CDR3 sequence (DNA): TGTGCCAGCCAGCCTGCACAGAACTATGGCTACACCTTC. It is translated as CASQPAQNYGYTF.

This clone was observed a single time. The chain is built from TRBV3-1 (or the pseudogene TRBV3-2) and TRBJ2-3; 16 nucleotides match TRBD2. Germline V CDR1 and CDR2: LGHDT, YNNKEL (reference sequence). V lost 4 bases, J lost 0 bases, and 22 bases stayed unmatched. CDR3 size: 24 residues. The CDR3 region is CASSLDRRSGCGTSGGESTDTQYF. The CDR3 nucleotides read TGTGCCAGCAGCCTAGATCGACGAAGTGGGTGTGGGACTAGCGGGGGGGAAAGCACAGATACGCAGTATTTT.

The rearrangement links TRBV28 to TRBJ2-1; 8 nucleotides match TRBD2. V lost 6 bases and J lost 6; bases outside the gene matches: 4. From germline, CDR1 is MDHEN and CDR2 SYDVKM. The CDR3 consists of 13 residues. This CDR3 reads CASRPGTSNEQFF. DNA of the CDR3: TGTGCCAGCAGGCCCGGGACTAGCAATGAGCAGTTCTTC.

V and J are TRBV28 and TRBJ1-4; 7 nucleotides match TRBD1. The CDR3 consists of 14 residues. The germline gives CDR1 MDHEN, CDR2 SYDVKM. The junction had 1 base not matched to a gene; V was cut back by 2 bases and J by 4 bases. The CDR3 loop reads CASSLGQDNEKLFF. CDR3 in DNA: TGTGCCAGCAGTTTAGGACAGGATAATGAAAAACTGTTTTTT. Drawing the rest from reference TRBV28 and TRBJ1-4, the complete variable domain is DVKVTQSSRYLVKRTGEKVFLECVQDMDHENMFWYRQDPGLGLRLIYFSYDVKMKEKGDIPEGYSVSREKKERFSLILESASTNQTSMYLCASSLGQDNEKLFFGSGTQLSVL.

This chain uses TRBV5-1 with TRBJ2-1; 8 nucleotides match TRBD2. The CDR3 is 16 residues long. Germline trimming cut 4 bases from V and 4 bases from J; bases unmatched to any gene: 10. Germline V lookup: CDR1 SGHRS, CDR2 YFSETQ. The DNA of the CDR3 is TGCGCCAGCAGCCAGCCGGGCGGGGGGAAATACAATGAGCAGTTCTTC. This translates into CASSQPGGGKYNEQFF.

J is TRBJ2-7 and V is TRBV7-9; 7 nucleotides align to TRBD1. Germline V gene data show CDR1 as SEHNR and CDR2 as FQNEAQ (reference sequence). Trimming at V came to 4 bases and at J to 4 bases, leaving 10 bases not matched to a gene. CDR3 length: 15 amino acids. The DNA for the CDR3 is TGTGCCAGCAGCTCGTCACCGGGACAGATATACGAGCAGTACTTC. Translation: CASSSSPGQIYEQYF.

The rearrangement uses TRBV7-9 and TRBJ1-4; tentative D call: TRBD1 (5 bases). Trimming shortened V by 0 bases and J by 8 bases, and 16 bases separated the two germline ends. Germline-derived CDR1 and CDR2 are SEHNR and FQNEAQ (reference sequence). The CDR3 has 16 amino acids. CDR3 DNA: TGTGCCAGCAGCTTAGCGTCCGGGGCGGAGGGGGAAAAACTGTTTTTT. This translates into CASSLASGAEGEKLFF.

The chain recombines TRBV18 with TRBJ1-2; 8 bases fit TRBD1. The CDR3 runs to 16 residues. Germline V CDR1 and CDR2: KGHSH, LQKENI. Unmatched junction bases numbered 9, after V lost 4 bases and J lost 2 bases. CDR3 region: CASSLYRTGINYGYTF. CDR3 DNA sequence: TGTGCCAGCTCACTCTACCGGACAGGGATAAACTATGGCTACACCTTC. Supplemented by reference TRBV18 and TRBJ1-2, the full variable domain reads NAGVMQNPRHLVRRRGQEARLRCSPMKGHSHVYWYRQLPEEGLKFMVYLQKENIIDESGMPKERFSAEFPKEGPSILRIQQVVRGDSAAYFCASSLYRTGINYGYTFGSGTRLTVV.

V gene TRBV28 combines with J gene TRBJ1-2, with 8 positions matching TRBD1. V dropped 7 bases and J dropped 7; count of bases not matched to a gene: 14. The CDR3 has 15 amino acids. Per the germline V gene, CDR1 is MDHEN and CDR2 is SYDVKM. CDR3 amino acids: CASTGSSQGAGGYTF. The CDR3 DNA reads TGTGCCAGCACCGGGAGCTCCCAGGGGGCAGGTGGCTACACCTTC.

CDR3 region: CASSLLSLTGPNYGYTF. The CDR3 DNA follows: TGTGCCAGCAGCTTATTGTCCTTGACAGGGCCTAACTATGGCTACACCTTC. The rearrangement links TRBV13 to TRBJ1-2; 7 bases agree with TRBD1. CDR1 and CDR2 (germline): PRHDT, FYEKMQ (reference sequence). The junction had 9 bases not matched to a gene; V was cut back by 2 bases and J by 0 bases. The CDR3 runs to 17 residues.

CDR3 region: CATSGTGGPYEQYF. The CDR3 region has the DNA TGTGCCACCAGTGGGACAGGGGGCCCCTACGAGCAGTACTTC. The chain combines TRBV24-1 with TRBJ2-7, with 11 bases identical to TRBD1. Trimming took 5 bases from V and 2 from J; bases not matched to a gene: 1. The germline CDR1 and CDR2 sequences are KGHDR and SFDVKD. This CDR3 is built from 14 residues.

This chain uses TRBV7-9 with TRBJ1-2, with 10 bases matching TRBD1. Germline V gene data show CDR1 as SEHNR and CDR2 as FQNEAQ (reference sequence). The V and J ends lost 5 bases and 2 bases, in that order; junction bases with no gene match: 8. The CDR3 consists of 16 residues. The CDR3 reads CASSPQTGGENYGYTF. The CDR3 nucleotides read TGTGCCAGCAGCCCGCAGACAGGGGGCGAGAACTATGGCTACACCTTC. Supplemented by reference TRBV7-9 and TRBJ1-2, the full variable domain reads DTGVSQNPRHKITKRGQNVTFRCDPISEHNRLYWYRQTLGQGPEFLTYFQNEAQLEKSRLLSDRFSAERPKGSFSTLEIQRTEQGDSAMYLCASSPQTGGENYGYTFGSGTRLTVV.

The CDR3 is CASIPLGAEVNIQYF. Written as DNA, the CDR3 is TGTGCCAGCATTCCCCTGGGGGCGGAGGTAAACATTCAGTACTTC. This rearrangement joins TRBV2 to TRBJ2-4, with D maybe TRBD1 (6 bases). CDR1 and CDR2 (germline): SNHLY, FYNNEI. V lost 7 bases and J 6 bases, leaving 19 bases between the germline ends. CDR3 length: 15 residues.

The J gene is TRBJ1-2, the V gene TRBV19; possibly TRBD1 for D (5 bases). V was clipped by 8 bases and J by 8 bases, with 18 bases between them. The CDR3 consists of 13 residues. The germline V gene encodes CDR1 LNHDA and CDR2 SQIVND (reference sequence). CDR3 in DNA: TGTGCCAGTGGGGCACACGGATGGGAAGGCTACACCTTC. It is translated as CASGAHGWEGYTF.